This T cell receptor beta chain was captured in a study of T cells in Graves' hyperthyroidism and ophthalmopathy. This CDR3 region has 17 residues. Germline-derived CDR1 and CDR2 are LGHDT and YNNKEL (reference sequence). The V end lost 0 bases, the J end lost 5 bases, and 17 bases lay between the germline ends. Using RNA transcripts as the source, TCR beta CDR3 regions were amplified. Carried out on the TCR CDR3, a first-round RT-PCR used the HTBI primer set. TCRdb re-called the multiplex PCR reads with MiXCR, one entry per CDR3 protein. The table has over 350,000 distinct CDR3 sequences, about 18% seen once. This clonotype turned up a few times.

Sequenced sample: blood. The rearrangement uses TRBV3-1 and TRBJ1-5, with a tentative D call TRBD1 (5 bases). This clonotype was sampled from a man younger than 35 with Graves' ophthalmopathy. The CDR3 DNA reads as TGTGCCAGCAGCCAAGATCTTGCGGCCGGGGCCGATCAGCCCCAGCATTTT. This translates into CASSQDLAAGADQPQHF.